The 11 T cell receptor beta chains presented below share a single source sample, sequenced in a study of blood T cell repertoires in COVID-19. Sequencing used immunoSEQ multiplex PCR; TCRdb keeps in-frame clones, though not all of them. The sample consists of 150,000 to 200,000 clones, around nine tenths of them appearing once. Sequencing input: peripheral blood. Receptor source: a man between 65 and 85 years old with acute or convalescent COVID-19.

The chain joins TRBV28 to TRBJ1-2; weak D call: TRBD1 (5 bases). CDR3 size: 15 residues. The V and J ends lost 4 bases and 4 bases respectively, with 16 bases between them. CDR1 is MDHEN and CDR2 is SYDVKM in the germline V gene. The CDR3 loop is CASSSAGQWSYGYTF. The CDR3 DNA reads TGTGCCAGCAGTTCGGCGGGGCAGTGGAGCTATGGCTACACCTTC.

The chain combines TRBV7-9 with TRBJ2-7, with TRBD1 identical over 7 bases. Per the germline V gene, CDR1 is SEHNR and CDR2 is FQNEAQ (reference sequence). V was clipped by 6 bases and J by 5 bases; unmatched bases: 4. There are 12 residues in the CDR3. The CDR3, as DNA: TGTGCCAGCAGTACAGGGGAAGACGAGCAGTACTTC. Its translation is CASSTGEDEQYF. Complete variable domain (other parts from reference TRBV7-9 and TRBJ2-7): DTGVSQNPRHKITKRGQNVTFRCDPISEHNRLYWYRQTLGQGPEFLTYFQNEAQLEKSRLLSDRFSAERPKGSFSTLEIQRTEQGDSAMYLCASSTGEDEQYFGPGTRLTVT.

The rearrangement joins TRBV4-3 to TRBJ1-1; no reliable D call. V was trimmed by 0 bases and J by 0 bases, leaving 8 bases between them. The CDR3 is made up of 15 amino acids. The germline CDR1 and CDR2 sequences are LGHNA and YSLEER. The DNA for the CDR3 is TGCGCCAGCAGCCAAGATCGGGGAATGAACACTGAAGCTTTCTTT. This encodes CASSQDRGMNTEAFF.

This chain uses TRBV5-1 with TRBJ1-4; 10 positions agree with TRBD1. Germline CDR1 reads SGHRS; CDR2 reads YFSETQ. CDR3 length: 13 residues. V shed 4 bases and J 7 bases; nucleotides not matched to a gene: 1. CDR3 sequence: CASSGDRGEKLFF. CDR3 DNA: TGCGCCAGCAGCGGGGACAGGGGTGAAAAACTGTTTTTT.

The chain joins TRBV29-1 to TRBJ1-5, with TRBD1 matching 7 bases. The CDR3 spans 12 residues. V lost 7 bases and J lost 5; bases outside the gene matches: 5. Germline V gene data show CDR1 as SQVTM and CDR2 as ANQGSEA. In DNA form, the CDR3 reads TGCAGCGCTAGGACAGGTGATCAGCCCCAGCATTTT. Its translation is CSARTGDQPQHF.

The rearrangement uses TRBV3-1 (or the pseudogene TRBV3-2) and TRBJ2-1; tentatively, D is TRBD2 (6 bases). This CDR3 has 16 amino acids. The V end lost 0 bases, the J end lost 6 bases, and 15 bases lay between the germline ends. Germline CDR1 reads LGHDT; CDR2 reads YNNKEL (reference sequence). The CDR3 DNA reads TGTGCCAGCAGCCAAGACTTTGGTAGCGGATTCAATGAGCAGTTCTTC. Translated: CASSQDFGSGFNEQFF.

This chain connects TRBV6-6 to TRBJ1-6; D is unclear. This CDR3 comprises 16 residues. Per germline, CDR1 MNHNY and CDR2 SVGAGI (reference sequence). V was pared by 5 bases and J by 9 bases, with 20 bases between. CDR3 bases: TGTGCCAGCAGTCGAACCTACCGGTCTGTAGTTTCACCCCTCCACTTT. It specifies CASSRTYRSVVSPLHF.

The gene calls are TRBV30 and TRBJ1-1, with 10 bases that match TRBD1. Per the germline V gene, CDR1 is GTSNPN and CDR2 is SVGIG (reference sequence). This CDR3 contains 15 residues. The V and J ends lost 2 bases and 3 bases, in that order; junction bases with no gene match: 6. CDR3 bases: TGTGCCTGGAGTCCGAAGACAGGGGGCTACACTGAAGCTTTCTTT. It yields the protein CAWSPKTGGYTEAFF.

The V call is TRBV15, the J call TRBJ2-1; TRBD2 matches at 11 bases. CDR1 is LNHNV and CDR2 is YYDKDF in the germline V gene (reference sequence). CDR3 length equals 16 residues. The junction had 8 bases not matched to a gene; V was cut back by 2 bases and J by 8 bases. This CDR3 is CATSRPTSGSLDEQFF. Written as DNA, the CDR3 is TGTGCCACCAGCAGACCCACTAGCGGGAGTTTAGATGAGCAGTTCTTC. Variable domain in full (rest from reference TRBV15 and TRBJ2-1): DAMVIQNPRYQVTQFGKPVTLSCSQTLNHNVMYWYQQKSSQAPKLLFHYYDKDFNNEADTPDNFQSRRPNTSFCFLDIRSPGLGDTAMYLCATSRPTSGSLDEQFFGPGTRLTVL.

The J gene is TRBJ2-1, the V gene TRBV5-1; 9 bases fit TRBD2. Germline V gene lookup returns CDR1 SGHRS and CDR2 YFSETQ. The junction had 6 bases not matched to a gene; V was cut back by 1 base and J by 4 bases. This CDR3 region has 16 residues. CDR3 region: CASSLSTAGGYNEQFF. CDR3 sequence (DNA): TGCGCCAGCAGCTTGAGCACAGCGGGGGGATACAATGAGCAGTTCTTC.

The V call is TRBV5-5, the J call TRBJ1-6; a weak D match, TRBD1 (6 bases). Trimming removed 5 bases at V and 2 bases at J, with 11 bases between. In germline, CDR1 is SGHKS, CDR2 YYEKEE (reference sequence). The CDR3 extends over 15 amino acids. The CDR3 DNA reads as TGTGCCAGCAGTAACAGGGAAGCCTATAATTCACCCCTCCACTTT. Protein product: CASSNREAYNSPLHF.